Presented here are 27 T cell receptor beta chains from one specimen sequenced in a study of blood T cell repertoires in COVID-19. TCRdb keeps only in-frame clones here, not all; method: immunoSEQ multiplex PCR. The table includes about 200,000 clones, roughly 84% detected once. The material sequenced was PBMCs or T cells enriched from blood (not recorded which). The receptor source for this set is a woman aged 25 to 39 who had been exposed to COVID-19.

The CDR3 protein is CASSSSDRGLGYTF. Written as DNA, the CDR3 is TGTGCCAGCAGTTCCTCGGACAGGGGGCTTGGCTACACCTTC. The rearrangement uses TRBV28 and TRBJ1-2; 11 bases match TRBD1. The length of the CDR3 is 14 residues. The V gene end was trimmed by 4 bases and the J gene end by 7 bases; junction bases not matched to a gene: 5. CDR1 is MDHEN and CDR2 is SYDVKM in the germline V gene.

The chain links TRBV18 to TRBJ1-1, with 7 bases identical to TRBD1. V shed 2 bases, J shed 0 bases, and the junction held 3 bases outside the gene matches. Germline V lookup: CDR1 KGHSH, CDR2 LQKENI. The length of the CDR3 is 15 residues. DNA for the CDR3: TGTGCCAGCTCACCAACCGGGACAGTGAACACTGAAGCTTTCTTT. As protein: CASSPTGTVNTEAFF.

V is TRBV5-5 and J is TRBJ2-5, with D maybe TRBD1 (6 bases). The CDR3 runs 14 residues. The germline V gene has CDR1 SGHKS and CDR2 YYEKEE (reference sequence). V lost 4 bases to trimming and J lost 5 bases, with 15 bases between them. CDR3 region: CASSVTGYGETQYF. The CDR3 coding sequence is TGTGCCAGCAGCGTAACAGGGTATGGGGAGACCCAGTACTTC.

This clone was recorded once. The chain combines TRBV5-4 with TRBJ1-3; D is ambiguous. Germline V gives CDR1 SGHNT, CDR2 YYREEE (reference sequence). The V gene lost 10 bases and the J gene lost 2 bases, with 16 bases spanning the gap. The CDR3 spans 14 residues. The CDR3 DNA follows: TGTGCCCGAGGAACTTGGCCTACTGGAAACACCATATATTTT. This codes for CARGTWPTGNTIYF. The entire variable domain, with the rest obtained from reference TRBV5-4 and TRBJ1-3, is as follows: ETGVTQSPTHLIKTRGQQVTLRCSSQSGHNTVSWYQQALGQGPQFIFQYYREEENGRGNFPPRFSGLQFPNYSSELNVNALELDDSALYLCARGTWPTGNTIYFGEGSWLTVV.

This clone turned up a few times. V usage is TRBV5-1 and J usage is TRBJ2-7; TRBD1 aligns across 9 bases. With 3 bases clipped from V and 7 bases from J, the junction kept 8 bases outside the gene matches. The CDR3 covers 14 residues. CDR1 is SGHRS and CDR2 is YFSETQ in the germline V gene. CDR3 sequence reads: CASSWLQGAEEQYF. CDR3 DNA: TGCGCCAGCAGCTGGTTACAGGGGGCGGAAGAGCAGTACTTC.

The gene calls are TRBV2 and TRBJ1-2, with unresolved D. The germline V gene encodes CDR1 SNHLY and CDR2 FYNNEI. The V and J ends lost 5 bases and 8 bases respectively, with 12 bases between them. This CDR3 region has 12 residues. The CDR3 sequence: CASSLPVEGYTF. DNA of the CDR3: TGTGCCAGCAGTCTCCCTGTGGAGGGCTACACCTTC.

This clone was counted a few times. The chain uses TRBV19 and TRBJ2-2, with 7 bases aligning to TRBD1. The CDR3 length is 14 residues. Germline V gene sequence: CDR1 LNHDA, CDR2 SQIVND (reference sequence). The J segment lost 6 bases and the V segment lost 5 bases, leaving 6 bases of the junction unmatched. The CDR3 nucleotides are TGTGCCAGTAGTCCGACAGGGTATGCCGGGGAGCTGTTTTTT. Residues: CASSPTGYAGELFF.

V usage is TRBV11-2 and J usage is TRBJ2-3; 10 nucleotides match TRBD2. Germline V CDR1 and CDR2: SGHAT, FQNNGV. The CDR3 is made up of 19 amino acids. Trimming at V came to 5 bases and at J to 1 base, leaving 15 bases not matched to a gene. CDR3 residues: CASSQVGLAGASGTDTQYF. The CDR3 nucleotides are TGTGCCAGCAGCCAGGTGGGGCTAGCGGGGGCTTCTGGCACAGATACGCAGTATTTT.

The J gene is TRBJ2-7, the V gene TRBV12-3 or TRBV12-4; D gene uncertain. V lost 3 bases, J lost 7 bases, and 7 bases lay in between. The CDR3 has 11 amino acids. The CDR3 DNA reads TGTGCCAGCAGTTTGGCGGTAGAGCAGTACTTC. Translating gives CASSLAVEQYF.

The rearrangement links TRBV12-3 or TRBV12-4 to TRBJ1-2; D possibly corresponds to TRBD1 (6 bases). The CDR3 length is 13 residues. V was shortened by 7 bases and J by 1 base, with 10 bases between the two germline ends. As DNA, the CDR3 is TGTGCCAGCACCTTCAGGGGTAACTATGGCTACACCTTC. Translating it yields CASTFRGNYGYTF.

The chain carries TRBV19 and TRBJ1-1; D might be TRBD1 (6 bases). Germline CDR1 is LNHDA and CDR2 is SQIVND (reference sequence). Deletions cut 8 bases from V and 4 bases from J, with 17 bases between. This CDR3 contains 14 residues. CDR3 coding DNA: TGTGCCAGTGGTGGGGGCGGTTTTGGCACTGAAGCTTTCTTT. This encodes CASGGGGFGTEAFF.

V and J are TRBV5-4 and TRBJ2-2; 12 bases are shared with TRBD2. CDR3 length: 17 residues. The V gene's germline CDR1 is SGHNT and CDR2 YYREEE (reference sequence). The J segment lost 4 bases and the V segment lost 4 bases, leaving 8 bases of the junction unmatched. In DNA form, the CDR3 reads TGTGCCAGCAGCCCCTCACTAGCGGGGGGTACCACCGGGGAGCTGTTTTTT. This translates into CASSPSLAGGTTGELFF.

The chain couples TRBV9 to TRBJ2-3; TRBD1 agrees at 11 bases. Germline-derived CDR1 and CDR2 are SGDLS and YYNGEE. This CDR3 spans 16 amino acids. The V and J ends lost 4 bases and 8 bases, in that order; junction bases with no gene match: 12. CDR3: CASSPSGTGGGGTQYF. Here the CDR3 DNA reads TGTGCCAGCAGCCCAAGTGGGACAGGGGGAGGGGGTACGCAGTATTTT.

This chain uses TRBV23-1 with TRBJ2-7; 9 bases fit TRBD1. TRBV23-1 is recorded as an ORF, its role being uncertain. This CDR3 is built from 15 residues. With 1 base clipped from V and 4 bases from J, the junction kept 5 bases outside the gene matches. The CDR3 protein is CASSQLQGAFYEQYF. The CDR3 nucleotides read TGCGCCAGCAGTCAATTACAGGGGGCGTTTTACGAGCAGTACTTC.

The gene calls are TRBV7-2 and TRBJ2-1; TRBD2 aligns across 11 bases. This CDR3 has 16 amino acids. With V trimmed by 5 bases and J by 7 bases, 10 bases remained unmatched. CDR1 and CDR2 (germline): SGHTA, FQGNSA. The CDR3 DNA reads as TGTGCCAGCAGCCTTCAGACTAGCGGGGTACGAAATGAGCAGTTCTTC. Encoded protein: CASSLQTSGVRNEQFF.

This chain connects TRBV30 to TRBJ1-5, with 9 bases matching TRBD1. The junction had 6 bases not matched to a gene; V was cut back by 5 bases and J by 4 bases. The CDR3 length is 14 residues. CDR1 and CDR2 (germline): GTSNPN, SVGIG (reference sequence). The CDR3 DNA is TGTGCCTGGGGGACAGGGTCAATTAATCAGCCCCAGCATTTT. This encodes CAWGTGSINQPQHF. Combining the CDR3 with reference TRBV30 and TRBJ1-5 gives the whole variable domain SQTIHQWPATLVQPVGSPLSLECTVEGTSNPNLYWYRQAAGRGLQLLFYSVGIGQISSEVPQNLSASRPQDRQFILSSKKLLLSDSGFYLCAWGTGSINQPQHFGDGTRLSIL.

V gene TRBV18 combines with J gene TRBJ1-2; D remains unclear. V was clipped by 2 bases and J by 2 bases, with 6 bases between them. The CDR3 consists of 13 residues. Per the germline V gene, CDR1 is KGHSH and CDR2 is LQKENI. The DNA of the CDR3 is TGTGCCAGCTCACCATTGGGCAACTATGGCTACACCTTC. It translates to CASSPLGNYGYTF.

The rearrangement joins TRBV29-1 to TRBJ1-5; D perhaps matches TRBD1 (5 bases). The CDR3 has 14 residues. CDR1 and CDR2 from the germline V gene are SQVTM and ANQGSEA. Trimming took off 6 bases at V and 0 bases at J, with 12 bases between the two ends. CDR3 DNA: TGCAGCGTCGCTGACGGACATAGCAATCAGCCCCAGCATTTT. Translation gives CSVADGHSNQPQHF.

The chain employs TRBV19 and TRBJ1-1; 10 positions agree with TRBD1. V gave up 5 bases and J gave up 3 bases; unmatched junction bases: 9. The CDR3 covers 16 residues. Germline V gene sequence: CDR1 LNHDA, CDR2 SQIVND (reference sequence). The CDR3 sequence is CASSVAGTGAHTEAFF. The CDR3 region has the DNA TGTGCCAGTAGTGTCGCCGGGACAGGGGCTCACACTGAAGCTTTCTTT. Together with reference TRBV19 and TRBJ1-1, the CDR3 gives the full variable domain: DGGITQSPKYLFRKEGQNVTLSCEQNLNHDAMYWYRQDPGQGLRLIYYSQIVNDFQKGDIAEGYSVSREKKESFPLTVTSAQKNPTAFYLCASSVAGTGAHTEAFFGQGTRLTVV.

The rearrangement links TRBV14 to TRBJ1-1; no firm D call. Per the germline V gene, CDR1 is SGHDN and CDR2 is FVKESK. CDR3 size: 13 residues. The V end lost 0 bases, the J end lost 4 bases, and 6 bases lay between the germline ends. CDR3: CASSQEPSTEAFF. The CDR3 DNA follows: TGTGCCAGCAGCCAAGAACCCAGCACTGAAGCTTTCTTT.

The V call is TRBV4-1, the J call TRBJ2-1; the D gene is possibly TRBD2 (6 bases). The CDR3 is 15 amino acids. Germline V gene sequence: CDR1 MGHRA, CDR2 YSYEKL. The V end was cut by 2 bases, the J end by 3 bases, with 11 bases between. The CDR3 reads CASSQPPGGYNEQFF. CDR3 sequence (DNA): TGCGCCAGCAGCCAACCCCCCGGGGGCTACAATGAGCAGTTCTTC.

The genes are TRBV7-9 and TRBJ1-2, with 11 bases fitting TRBD1. The CDR3 runs 15 residues. V was clipped by 1 base and J by 6 bases; unmatched bases: 4. CDR1 SEHNR and CDR2 FQNEAQ come from the germline V gene (reference sequence). CDR3 loop: CASSLEGQGGNGYTF. The CDR3 DNA follows: TGTGCCAGCAGCTTAGAGGGACAGGGGGGGAATGGCTACACCTTC. Together with reference TRBV7-9 and TRBJ1-2, the CDR3 gives the full variable domain: DTGVSQNPRHKITKRGQNVTFRCDPISEHNRLYWYRQTLGQGPEFLTYFQNEAQLEKSRLLSDRFSAERPKGSFSTLEIQRTEQGDSAMYLCASSLEGQGGNGYTFGSGTRLTVV.

V usage is TRBV6-5 and J usage is TRBJ2-5; TRBD2 might be the D (5 bases). CDR3 size: 15 residues. Trimming pared 4 bases from V and 5 bases from J, leaving 17 bases between. The germline V gene has CDR1 MNHEY and CDR2 SVGAGI. The CDR3 sequence: CASSSPRFGKETQYF. In nucleotides, the CDR3 is TGTGCCAGCAGTTCGCCCAGGTTCGGGAAGGAGACCCAGTACTTC.

The genes are TRBV2 and TRBJ2-1; 9 nucleotides align to TRBD2. The CDR3 is 15 residues long. V trimming: 5 bases; J trimming: 1 base; junction bases outside the gene matches: 3. Germline-derived CDR1 and CDR2 are SNHLY and FYNNEI. CDR3 nucleotides: TGTGCCAGCAGTAAGAGCGGGGGGTCCTACAATGAGCAGTTCTTC. The encoded protein is CASSKSGGSYNEQFF.

The rearrangement joins TRBV11-2 to TRBJ1-1; D may be TRBD1 (5 bases). The CDR3 covers 14 residues. CDR1 SGHAT and CDR2 FQNNGV come from the germline V gene. The V and J ends lost 5 bases and 5 bases respectively, with 15 bases between them. Here the CDR3 reads CASSAGRITTEAFF. Here the CDR3 DNA reads TGTGCCAGCAGCGCGGGACGGATAACAACTGAAGCTTTCTTT.

The rearrangement links TRBV4-2 to TRBJ2-3; 7 nucleotides match TRBD2. The CDR3 has 13 residues. The trim removed 7 bases at V and 4 bases at J, leaving 5 bases unmatched. The germline V gene has CDR1 LGHNA and CDR2 YNFKEQ. The CDR3: CASNRGVPDTQYF. In DNA form, the CDR3 reads TGTGCCAGCAACCGGGGGGTCCCAGATACGCAGTATTTT.

This clone was recorded only once. The chain couples TRBV7-2 to TRBJ1-2; D may be TRBD1 (6 bases). Trimming took off 1 base at V and 9 bases at J, with 15 bases between the two ends. The CDR3 spans 14 residues. The germline V gene encodes CDR1 SGHTA and CDR2 FQGNSA. The chain's CDR3 is CASSLGGGRDRYTF. CDR3 DNA: TGTGCCAGCAGCTTAGGGGGGGGCAGGGATCGCTACACCTTC.